Listed below are T cell receptor beta chains from one sample, sequenced in a study of T cell repertoires in cytomegalovirus infection. TCRdb recomputed calls from the reads with MiXCR, one row per CDR3 protein. The sample carries 570,000 or so distinct CDR3 sequences, about 39% recorded once. What these receptors recognize is not known. The sample was cultured PBMCs, taken from culture after CMV antigen stimulation. Receptors originate from a human donor in good health (CMV status not recorded). Some clones in this sample may be carry-over from other donors' samples. Both conserved end residues are part of each CDR3. A D gene is named only where the DNA matches it firmly. Where a row states a size, it is once, few, many or the class of an expanded clone; other rows omit it.

j_call | d_call | v_call | clone_size | cdr3_aa | cdr3_nt
TRBJ2-2 | TRBD1 | TRBV7-2 | few | CASTDRENTGELFF | TGTGCCAGCACCGACAGGGAGAACACCGGGGAGCTGTTTTTT
TRBJ1-1 | TRBD1 | TRBV7-2 | few | CASSRQGLQWNTEAFF | TGTGCCAGCAGCCGACAGGGCCTCCAGTGGAACACTGAAGCTTTCTTT
TRBJ1-3 | NA | TRBV11-2 | few | CASSQTGTGSHNTIYF | TGTGCCAGCAGCCAAACCGGGACGGGCTCACATAACACCATATATTTT
TRBJ2-1 | NA | TRBV19 | many | CASTKSGSSYNEQFF | TGTGCCAGTACTAAGTCGGGGAGCTCCTACAATGAGCAGTTCTTC
TRBJ2-5 | NA | TRBV2 | NA | CASAPEETQYF | TGTGCCAGCGCCCCAGAGGAGACCCAGTACTTC
TRBJ2-7 | NA | TRBV20-1 | NA | CSARSGDHYEQYF | TGCAGTGCTAGATCGGGGGATCACTACGAGCAGTACTTC
TRBJ2-5 | NA | TRBV7-9 | few | CASSQSGETQYF | TGTGCCAGCAGTCAATCAGGGGAGACCCAGTACTTC
TRBJ2-7 | NA | TRBV19 | few | CASSKSFGGPYEQYF | TGTGCCAGTAGTAAGTCTTTCGGAGGGCCCTACGAGCAGTACTTC
TRBJ2-5 | NA | TRBV7-8 | few | CASSLDPGGETQYF | TGTGCCAGCAGCTTAGACCCGGGGGGCGAGACCCAGTACTTC
TRBJ2-5 | TRBD2 | TRBV7-6 | few | CASSHGLAGIQETQYF | TGTGCCAGCAGTCATGGACTAGCGGGGATCCAAGAGACCCAGTACTTC
TRBJ2-7 | TRBD2 | TRBV5-4 | once | CASSDLPGGGSREQYF | TGTGCCAGCAGTGATCTACCGGGAGGAGGCTCCCGGGAGCAGTACTTC
TRBJ2-1 | TRBD2 | TRBV7-9 | NA | CASSSSGSYNEQFF | TGTGCCAGTAGTTCTAGCGGGTCGTACAATGAGCAGTTCTTC
TRBJ1-1 | TRBD1 | TRBV7-4 | NA | CASSPVGTGSATEAFF | TGTGCCAGCAGCCCCGTGGGGACAGGGTCTGCCACTGAAGCTTTCTTT
TRBJ2-7 | NA | TRBV6-1 | few | CASGRGGPYEQYF | TGTGCCAGCGGCAGGGGGGGACCCTACGAGCAGTACTTC
TRBJ2-1 | TRBD2 | TRBV7-2 | few | CASSPGLVNYNEQFF | TGTGCCAGCAGCCCGGGACTAGTCAACTACAATGAGCAGTTCTTC
TRBJ2-2 | TRBD2 | TRBV12-3/TRBV12-4 | few | CATDSPSGANTGELFF | TGTGCCACCGATTCTCCTAGCGGCGCGAACACCGGGGAGCTGTTTTTT
TRBJ1-1 | TRBD1 | TRBV7-2 | NA | CASSLVVTGDAFF | TGTGCCAGCAGTTTAGTTGTGACAGGGGACGCTTTCTTT
TRBJ1-6 | NA | TRBV7-2 | few | CASSPSRQYNSPLHF | TGTGCCAGCAGCCCTAGTCGACAGTATAATTCACCCCTCCACTTT
TRBJ2-6 | NA | TRBV5-4 | NA | CASSPLMAGANVLTF | TGTGCCAGCAGCCCCCTAATGGCTGGGGCCAACGTCCTGACTTTC
TRBJ2-1 | NA | TRBV12-3/TRBV12-4 | few | CASTLVGGGLGEQFF | TGTGCCAGCACCTTAGTGGGCGGGGGCCTGGGGGAGCAGTTCTTC
TRBJ2-2 | NA | TRBV4-1 | NA | CASSPKSTTGGPGELFF | TGCGCCAGCAGCCCCAAGTCCACGACTGGGGGGCCCGGGGAGCTGTTTTTT
TRBJ2-7 | NA | TRBV20-1 | NA | CSARGTVYEQYF | TGCAGTGCTAGAGGGACAGTCTACGAGCAGTACTTC